This TCR beta chain was obtained from a study of memory CD4+ T cells and cytomegalovirus serostatus (dated by TCRdb to between 2019 and 2020). Regarding the complete study: The cohort included about 33 healthy adults from Belgium, of whom 9 were CMV seropositive and roughly 25 were CMV seronegative. CD4+ memory TCRbeta repertoires of a Belgian cohort with known cytomegalovirus serostatus were sequenced in order to replicate a published TCR-based CMV serostatus classifier.

A FACSAria II was used to sort memory CD4+ T cells, defined as single viable CD3+CD4+CD8-CD45RO+ cells. CMV serostatus was determined using a Roche Elecsys assay that detects serum IgG against CMV pp150, pp28, p38 and p52. After the samples were thawed, total CD4+ T cells were enriched through positive selection using CD4 magnetic microbeads. Samples originated from another study that specifically interrogated the CD4+ T cell memory repertoire. Peripheral blood mononuclear cells were isolated and cryopreserved following standard operating procedures; serum was stored at -80 °C. Staining used CD3-PerCP (BW264/56), CD4-APC (RPA-T4), CD45RO-PE (UCHT1) and CD8-Pacific Orange (3B5) antibodies, with Sytox blue excluding non-viable cells. Remarks on this clone: The antigen it binds to is not known. Per-nucleotide qualities are absent, and no much larger clonotype sits a single base away.

Results the study describes overall, beyond this receptor: Among the 160 or so previously reported CMV-associated TCRbeta sequences, some 69 showed up in the CD4+ memory repertoires, with each one found in between one and five individuals. A median bootstrapped AUC of around 0.94 with a 95% CI of 0.76-1.00 was achieved on the Belgian cohort by the original-framework classifier. For predicting CMV serostatus, the median bootstrapped AUC was about 0.95 using the original framework and 0.91 using a US-trained random forest. Results were interpreted as suggesting that the CMV-associated TCR signature is largely present in the CD4+ memory repertoire. Only CD4+CD45RO+ memory cells were sequenced, unlike the original study, which covered naive and memory CD4+ and CD8+ populations.

The Quick-DNA Microprep Kit was used to extract genomic DNA from the sorted cells. TCRbeta DNA was amplified with the immunoSEQ hsTCRbeta kit following the manufacturer's protocol. TCRbeta libraries were sequenced on an Illumina MiSeq instrument. Per the authors' processing: Removing out-of-frame sequences left under 2.5 million distinct TCRbeta sequences, an average of approximately 61,000 per individual. Two values were used to score each individual: the count of some 150 previously reported CMV-associated TCRbeta sequences and the total count of productive distinct TCRbeta sequences. A beta-binomial model was reimplemented in Python, and scikit-learn random forests with default parameters were trained on US cohort data. On the Belgian cohort, classifier performance was reported as the median AUC, along with percentile confidence intervals, across 10,000 bootstrap iterations. TCRdb holds this immuneACCESS table with in-frame rearrangements only. Some clones are missing; in checked studies, unresolved V genes explain under half, and the rest has no known cause. The D gene and trimming were derived from the DNA, and the V and J assignments and clone size from that table. The sample table contains tens of thousands of clones; only one count was recorded for 82% of them. Around 0.63% of the sample goes to the ten largest clones.

The sequencing sample was made of memory CD4+ T cells from blood. The clonotype was recovered from an adult in good health and CMV-seronegative.

The sequenced DNA is TGTGCCAGCGGGGGGATCCAAGAGACCCAGTACTTC. Translation gives CASGGIQETQYF. The rearrangement joined TRBV9 to TRBJ2-5; TRBD2 is perhaps the D gene, given 6 matching bases. The CDR3, from cysteine to phenylalanine, totals 12 residues. Of all the DNA, just the CDR3 is kept, 36 bases in frame from base 1. V drops 7 bases and J drops 1 base, leaving 8 bases in between. Looking up the germline V gene yields CDR1 SGDLS and CDR2 YYNGEE.